The table lists the clone carrying this TCR beta chain with a few counts. What it binds is not known. The data derive from a study of neoadjuvant anti-PD-1 for oral cavity cancer. Background on the study: Patients without progression got a fourth dose around day 43.

The ends were cut back, 6 bases at V and 6 bases at J, with 17 bases in the middle. Germline CDR1 is MNHEY and CDR2 is SMNVEV (reference sequence). This CDR3 is built from 14 residues. Most PBMC samples had 480 ng input DNA in six replicates. TCRdb's copy holds only in-frame clones and misses some; the assay was immunoSEQ multiplex PCR. The sample includes approximately 15,000 clones, 62% seen only once; the top ten take 2.4%. Overall study findings and caveats: Pretreatment Treg/Th17 ratio correlated inversely with post-treatment tumor clonality.

The sequences come from PBMCs, collected before nivolumab (anti-PD-1) treatment. The genes are TRBV27 and TRBJ1-2; D is uncertain. This TCR was sampled from a person aged 35 to 85 with oral cavity squamous cell carcinoma. In DNA form, the CDR3 reads TGTGCCAGCAGATACCGGGGTGGGAGTGATGGCTACACCTTC. Translating it yields CASRYRGGSDGYTF.